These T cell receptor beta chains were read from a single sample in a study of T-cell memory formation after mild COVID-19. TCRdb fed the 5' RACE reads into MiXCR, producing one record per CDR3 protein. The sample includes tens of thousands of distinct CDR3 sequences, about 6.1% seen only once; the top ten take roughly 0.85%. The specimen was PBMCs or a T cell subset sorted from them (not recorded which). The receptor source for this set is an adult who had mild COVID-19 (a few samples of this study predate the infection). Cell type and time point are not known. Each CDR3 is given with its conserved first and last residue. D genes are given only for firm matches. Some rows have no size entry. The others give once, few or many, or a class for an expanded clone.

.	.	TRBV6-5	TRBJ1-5	TGTGCCAGCAGTTACGGACGGAAGAATCAGCCCCAGCATTTT	CASSYGRKNQPQHF
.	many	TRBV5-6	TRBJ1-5	TGTGCCAGCAGCAACTACCAGGGAGGCAATCAGCCCCAGCATTTT	CASSNYQGGNQPQHF
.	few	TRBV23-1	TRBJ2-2	TGCGCCAGCAGTCCCCAGCGGCGAGACGATTTCGCGAACACCGGGGAGCTGTTTTTT	CASSPQRRDDFANTGELFF
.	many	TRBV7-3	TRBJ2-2	TGTGCCAGCAGCTTAGGGTTTGGCGGGAACACCGGGGAGCTGTTTTTT	CASSLGFGGNTGELFF
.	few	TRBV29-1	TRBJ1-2	TGCAGCGTTGATAATGGCTACACCTTC	CSVDNGYTF
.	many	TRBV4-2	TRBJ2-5	TGTGCCAGCAGCCAAGTTTTAGACAGTCAAGAGACCCAGTACTTC	CASSQVLDSQETQYF
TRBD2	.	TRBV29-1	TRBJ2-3	TGCAGCGTGTTAGGGCGGGAGGGCCTTGGTACGCAGTATTTT	CSVLGREGLGTQYF
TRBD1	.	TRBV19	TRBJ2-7	TGTGCCAGTAGTACACCGGGACAGCCCTACGAGCAGTACTTC	CASSTPGQPYEQYF
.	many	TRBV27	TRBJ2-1	TGTGCCAGCAGTCCCCGGCCCGCAGTTGAGCAGTTCTTC	CASSPRPAVEQFF
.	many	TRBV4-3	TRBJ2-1	TGCGCCAGCAGCCAAGCCCGGGCCTCCTACAATGAGCAGTTCTTC	CASSQARASYNEQFF
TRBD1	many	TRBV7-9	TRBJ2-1	TGTGCCAGCAGCTTAGGAGGGACAGGGGGCTTCAATGAGCAGTTCTTC	CASSLGGTGGFNEQFF
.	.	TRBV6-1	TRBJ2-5	TGTGCCAGCAGTGCTCAGGAAGAGACCCAGTACTTC	CASSAQEETQYF
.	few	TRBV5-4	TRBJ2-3	TGTGCCAGCAGCTTAACTGGGACACCCACAGATACGCAGTATTTT	CASSLTGTPTDTQYF
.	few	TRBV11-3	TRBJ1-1	TGTGCCAGCAGCCCGAGACCCGCCGGGACTGAAGCTTTCTTT	CASSPRPAGTEAFF
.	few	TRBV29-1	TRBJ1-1	TGCAGCGTGGGGGGACGGCTGAACACTGAAGCTTTCTTT	CSVGGRLNTEAFF
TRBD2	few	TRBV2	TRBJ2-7	TGTGCCAGCAGTGAGCGAGGACTAGCGGGTTTGTACTTC	CASSERGLAGLYF
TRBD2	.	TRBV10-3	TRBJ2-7	TGTGCCATCAGTGAGGCGGGGGGCGCTAAGGGCTACGAGCAGTACTTC	CAISEAGGAKGYEQYF
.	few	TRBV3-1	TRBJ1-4	TGTGCCAGCAGCCAAGTCCGGTCAACTAATGAAAAACTGTTTTTT	CASSQVRSTNEKLFF
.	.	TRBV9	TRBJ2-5	TGTGCCAGCAGCGTAGCTCAGGCCGGAGAGACCCAGTACTTC	CASSVAQAGETQYF
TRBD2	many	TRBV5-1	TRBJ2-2	TGCGCCAGCAGCCCCCGACTAGCGGGGGGGCGTACCGGGGAGCTGTTTTTT	CASSPRLAGGRTGELFF
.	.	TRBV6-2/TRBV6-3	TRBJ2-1	TGTGCCAGCAGTTCCACAGGGCGTTCCTACAATGAGCAGTTCTTC	CASSSTGRSYNEQFF
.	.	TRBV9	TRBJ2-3	TGTGCCAGCAGCGTAGTTGGCAGGGGTGGCACAGATACGCAGTATTTT	CASSVVGRGGTDTQYF
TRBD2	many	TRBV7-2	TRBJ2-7	TGTGCCAGCAGCCCGGGAGGCCAAATACTCTACGAGCAGTACTTC	CASSPGGQILYEQYF
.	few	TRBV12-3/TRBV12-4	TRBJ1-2	TGTGCCAGCAGTTTAACGGGTTTGGGCTATGGCTACACCTTC	CASSLTGLGYGYTF
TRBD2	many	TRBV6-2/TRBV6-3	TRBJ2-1	TGTGCCAGCAGTTACCGCCTAGGGCGGGAGGGACTCAACAATGAGCAGTTCTTC	CASSYRLGREGLNNEQFF
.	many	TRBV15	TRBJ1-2	TGTGCCACCAGCAGAGTTGCGGGGAGCTATGGCTACACCTTC	CATSRVAGSYGYTF
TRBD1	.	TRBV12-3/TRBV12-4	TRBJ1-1	TGTGCCAGCAGACCTTCGGGGACAGTGAACACTGAAGCTTTCTTT	CASRPSGTVNTEAFF
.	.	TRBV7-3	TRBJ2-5	TGTGCCAGCAGCTTTGACGGGCCCCCGGAGGGGACCCAGTACTTC	CASSFDGPPEGTQYF
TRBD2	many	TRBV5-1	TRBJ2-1	TGCGCCAGCAGCCTCGGGACTAGCGGGCTTAGCTCCTACAATGAGCAGTTCTTC	CASSLGTSGLSSYNEQFF
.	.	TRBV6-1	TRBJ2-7	TGTTCCAGCAGTAAAGGGGGGGGCTGGGCCTACGAGCAGTACTTC	CSSSKGGGWAYEQYF
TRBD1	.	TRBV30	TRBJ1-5	TGTGCCTGGAGCGGACAGGGGAACAATCAGCCCCAGCATTTT	CAWSGQGNNQPQHF
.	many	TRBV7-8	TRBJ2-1	TGTGCCAGCAGCTTAAGATCTGGTTCTAGTGAGCAGTTCTTC	CASSLRSGSSEQFF
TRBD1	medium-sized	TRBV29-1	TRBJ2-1	TGCAGCGTCGAGGACAGGCTTAGGAATGAGCAGTTCTTC	CSVEDRLRNEQFF
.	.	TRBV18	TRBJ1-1	TGTGCCAGCTCACCAACCGCTAGTAGCACGAACACTGAAGCTTTCTTT	CASSPTASSTNTEAFF
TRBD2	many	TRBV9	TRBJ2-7	TGTGCCAGCAGCGCGGGACTAGCATCCTACGAGCAGTACTTC	CASSAGLASYEQYF
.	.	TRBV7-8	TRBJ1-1	TGTGCCAGCAGCTTAGCCTTGGGTCGGACTGAAGCTTTCTTT	CASSLALGRTEAFF
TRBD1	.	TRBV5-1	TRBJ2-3	TGCGCCAGCAGTCCCAGGGGGACAACAGATACGCAGTATTTT	CASSPRGTTDTQYF
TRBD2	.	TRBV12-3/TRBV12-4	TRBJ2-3	TGTGCCAGCAGTCCCCTTCCGGGGGGGCCTGGCACAGATACGCAGTATTTT	CASSPLPGGPGTDTQYF
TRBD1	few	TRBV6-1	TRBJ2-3	TGTGCCAGCAGTGCGGCTCAGGGGGCGCAAGTCACAGATACGCAGTATTTT	CASSAAQGAQVTDTQYF
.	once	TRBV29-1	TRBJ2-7	TGCAGCGTCCGGAGTCGGTACGAGCAGTACTTC	CSVRSRYEQYF
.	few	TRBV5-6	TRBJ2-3	TGTGCCAGCAGCTTGACAGGGAGAGGCCGCACAGATACGCAGTATTTT	CASSLTGRGRTDTQYF
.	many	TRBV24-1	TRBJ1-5	TGTGCCACCAGTGCCTCTTTCGGGAGCAATCAGCCCCAGCATTTT	CATSASFGSNQPQHF
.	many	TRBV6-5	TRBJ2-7	TGTGCCAGCAGCCGCGGACAGAACTACGAGCAGTACTTC	CASSRGQNYEQYF
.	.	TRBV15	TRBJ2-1	TGTGCCACCAGCAGAAATTACAATGAGCAGTTCTTC	CATSRNYNEQFF
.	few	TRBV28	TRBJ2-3	TGTGCCAGCAAGAGCACAGATACGCAGTATTTT	CASKSTDTQYF
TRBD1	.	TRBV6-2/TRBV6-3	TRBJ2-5	TGTGCCAGCAGTTACCTAACAGGGGTCGGGACCCAGTACTTC	CASSYLTGVGTQYF
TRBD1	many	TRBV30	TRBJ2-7	TGTGCCTGGAGTTCCGGGACAGGGACCTACGAGCAGTACTTC	CAWSSGTGTYEQYF
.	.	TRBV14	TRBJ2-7	TGTGCCAGCAGCCAATGGGCAGGGGCATCTTCCGAGCAGTACTTC	CASSQWAGASSEQYF
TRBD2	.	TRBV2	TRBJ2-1	TGTGCCAGCACGGCTAGCGGGAGAATGGGTGAGCAGTTCTTC	CASTASGRMGEQFF